A selection of T cell receptor beta chains follows, all from one sample in a study of human T cells and chemical hapten exposure. TCRdb processed the RACE reads anew with MiXCR; each CDR3 protein has one entry. The sample lists some 57,000 distinct CDR3 sequences; 9.5% to 10% were seen once. Sample: whole blood, taken in connection with sensitization to the hapten diphenylcyclopropenone (DPC). The receptors were gathered from a woman in her twenties or thirties with alopecia areata. Some clones in this sample may be carry-over from other donors' samples. Each CDR3 is given with its conserved first and last residue. Each record gives: D gene, V gene, J gene, clone size, CDR3 length, CDR3 protein, CDR3 DNA. D genes are given only for firm matches. Rows may omit the clone size; those that give it use once, few, many or a size class.

TRBD2,TRBV5-4,TRBJ2-5,NA,15,CASSASGGGQETQYF,TGTGCCAGCAGCGCTAGCGGGGGTGGGCAAGAGACCCAGTACTTC
NA,TRBV5-1,TRBJ1-2,many,14,CASSLYGRSYGYTF,TGCGCCAGCAGCTTGTATGGGAGAAGCTATGGCTACACCTTC
NA,TRBV10-3,TRBJ1-3,few,14,CAISPVLCGNTIYF,TGTGCCATCAGCCCTGTCCTGTGCGGAAACACCATATATTTT
TRBD1,TRBV20-1,TRBJ2-1,few,14,CSAVDWTGEYLQFF,TGCAGTGCTGTCGACTGGACAGGGGAGTATTTACAGTTCTTC
TRBD2,TRBV5-4,TRBJ2-3,many,17,CASSLAASGGAADTQYF,TGTGCCAGCAGCTTGGCAGCTAGCGGGGGGGCCGCAGATACGCAGTATTTT
NA,TRBV5-8,TRBJ1-1,few,13,CASSVDPGFAPFF,TGTGCCAGCAGCGTTGATCCCGGATTTGCCCCTTTCTTT
TRBD2,TRBV27,TRBJ2-5,NA,18,CASSRYARAGGHQETQYF,TGTGCCAGCAGTAGATACGCCCGAGCGGGGGGTCACCAAGAGACCCAGTACTTC
NA,TRBV21-1,TRBJ2-1,NA,15,CASSFGLAGYNEQFF,TGTGCCAGCAGCTTTGGGCTAGCGGGTTACAATGAGCAGTTCTTC
NA,TRBV20-1,TRBJ1-4,many,14,CSASSGGGGEKLFF,TGCAGTGCGTCGTCCGGGGGTGGAGGTGAAAAACTGTTTTTT
NA,TRBV29-1,TRBJ2-5,few,13,CSVVGGGAETQYF,TGCAGCGTTGTAGGAGGGGGTGCAGAGACCCAGTACTTC
NA,TRBV10-3,TRBJ2-5,NA,13,CAISVGDSITQYF,TGTGCCATCAGTGTCGGGGACTCAATCACCCAGTACTTC
NA,TRBV28,TRBJ2-1,many,11,CASSLETTQFF,TGTGCCAGCAGTTTAGAGACTACGCAGTTCTTC
NA,TRBV30,TRBJ2-2,few,14,CAWRPNRTPGELFF,TGTGCCTGGAGGCCGAACCGAACACCGGGGGAGCTGTTTTTT
NA,TRBV20-1,TRBJ1-1,many,15,CSAPLQGALNTEAFF,TGCAGTGCCCCGCTCCAGGGAGCCTTGAACACTGAAGCTTTCTTT
TRBD1,TRBV19,TRBJ2-7,few,19,CASSTDREGFRQGSYEQYF,TGTGCCAGTAGTACCGACAGGGAAGGGTTTCGTCAGGGATCCTACGAGCAGTACTTC
TRBD2,TRBV7-2,TRBJ2-3,NA,16,CASSQLPTSGADTQYF,TGTGCCAGCAGCCAGTTACCGACTAGCGGCGCAGATACGCAGTATTTT
NA,TRBV7-2,TRBJ1-1,NA,14,CASSLAGVETEAFF,TGTGCCAGCAGCTTAGCAGGGGTTGAGACTGAAGCTTTCTTT
NA,TRBV10-3,TRBJ1-3,NA,15,CAISESNGYGNTIYF,TGTGCCATCAGTGAGTCAAATGGGTATGGAAACACCATATATTTT
NA,TRBV20-1,TRBJ1-5,few,15,CSARVRAGQNQPQHF,TGCAGTGCTAGAGTCCGGGCAGGCCAAAATCAGCCCCAGCATTTT
NA,TRBV30,TRBJ1-1,NA,11,CAWEWNTEAFF,TGTGCCTGGGAATGGAACACTGAAGCTTTCTTT
NA,TRBV6-6,TRBJ2-3,many,12,CASSPTEDTQYF,TGTGCCAGCAGCCCGACCGAGGATACGCAGTATTTT
NA,TRBV12-3/TRBV12-4,TRBJ2-5,few,13,CASSLRQPGTQYF,TGTGCCAGCAGTCTGAGACAACCAGGGACCCAGTACTTC
NA,TRBV28,TRBJ1-2,NA,12,CASSLELYGYTF,TGTGCCAGCAGTTTAGAGCTTTATGGCTACACCTTC
NA,TRBV6-2/TRBV6-3,TRBJ2-1,NA,14,CASNPGLWYNEQFF,TGTGCCAGCAATCCGGGACTCTGGTACAATGAGCAGTTCTTC
NA,TRBV2,TRBJ2-3,NA,15,CASSEVGSGPDTQYF,TGTGCCAGCAGTGAAGTGGGTAGCGGTCCAGATACGCAGTATTTT
NA,TRBV7-2,TRBJ2-4,NA,13,CASSLPGKNIQYF,TGTGCCAGCAGCTTACCTGGAAAAAACATTCAGTACTTC
TRBD2,TRBV7-8,TRBJ2-5,NA,15,CASFRGTSEGETQYF,TGTGCCAGCTTCCGGGGGACTAGCGAAGGCGAGACCCAGTACTTC
NA,TRBV28,TRBJ2-3,many,13,CASRVSGTDTQYF,TGTGCCAGCAGGGTGTCTGGCACAGATACGCAGTATTTT
TRBD1,TRBV5-5,TRBJ1-6,NA,15,CASSAGTGSHSHLHF,TGTGCCAGCAGCGCAGGGACAGGTAGTCATTCACACCTCCACTTT
NA,TRBV12-3/TRBV12-4,TRBJ1-2,NA,14,CASSFGLNRAGYTF,TGTGCCAGCAGTTTTGGTCTGAACAGGGCTGGCTACACCTTC
TRBD1,TRBV2,TRBJ2-7,NA,12,CAWDSLAYEQYF,TGTGCCTGGGACAGCCTAGCCTACGAGCAGTACTTC
NA,TRBV6-6,TRBJ1-2,NA,15,CASSSPGTSNYGYTF,TGTGCCAGCAGTTCGCCAGGGACTAGCAACTATGGCTACACCTTC
TRBD1,TRBV13,TRBJ1-4,NA,13,CASSQGQREKLFF,TGTGCCAGCAGCCAGGGACAGCGTGAAAAACTGTTTTTT
NA,TRBV20-1,TRBJ2-3,many,17,CSARGFSGETPTDTQYF,TGCAGTGCTAGAGGATTTTCGGGGGAGACCCCAACAGATACGCAGTATTTT
TRBD1,TRBV6-5,TRBJ1-2,few,14,CASSPGTGGHGYTF,TGTGCCAGCAGTCCGGGGACAGGGGGGCATGGCTACACCTTC
NA,TRBV12-3/TRBV12-4,TRBJ1-2,few,15,CASSLGKARDYGYTF,TGTGCCAGCAGTTTAGGGAAGGCTAGGGACTATGGCTACACCTTC
TRBD1,TRBV29-1,TRBJ1-5,few,14,CSVGTGGSNQPQHF,TGCAGCGTAGGGACAGGGGGATCGAATCAGCCCCAGCATTTT
NA,TRBV4-1,TRBJ1-5,many,14,CASSSQNSNQPQHF,TGCGCCAGCAGCTCCCAGAATAGCAATCAGCCCCAGCATTTT
TRBD1,TRBV29-1,TRBJ1-1,many,15,CSVSDRGREYTEAFF,TGCAGCGTTTCGGACAGGGGGCGCGAGTACACTGAAGCTTTCTTT
NA,TRBV5-1,TRBJ2-7,few,9,CASNPEQYF,TGCGCCAGCAATCCCGAGCAGTACTTC
TRBD1,TRBV14,TRBJ2-2,NA,14,CASSPRTGPGELFF,TGTGCCAGCAGCCCCAGGACAGGGCCCGGGGAGCTGTTTTTT
TRBD1,TRBV6-2/TRBV6-3,TRBJ2-3,NA,15,CASRPQGVGTDTQYF,TGTGCCAGCAGGCCCCAGGGGGTGGGCACAGATACGCAGTATTTT
NA,TRBV20-1,TRBJ2-6,NA,14,CSAQDHSGANVLTF,TGCAGTGCTCAGGACCACTCTGGGGCCAACGTCCTGACTTTC
NA,TRBV4-2,TRBJ2-7,few,16,CASSQVGGADAYEQYF,TGTGCCAGCAGCCAAGTTGGCGGGGCAGACGCCTACGAGCAGTACTTC
NA,TRBV28,TRBJ2-5,few,11,CASSFIETQYF,TGTGCCAGCAGTTTCATCGAGACCCAGTACTTC
NA,TRBV6-4,TRBJ1-4,many,12,CASSETNEKLFF,TGTGCCAGCAGTGAGACTAATGAAAAACTGTTTTTT
TRBD2,TRBV12-3/TRBV12-4,TRBJ2-1,NA,18,CASSDPARGGSLSNEQFF,TGTGCCAGCAGCGACCCAGCGCGGGGGGGCTCCCTGTCCAATGAGCAGTTCTTC
NA,TRBV21-1,TRBJ2-7,NA,14,CASGEDRGRGEQYF,TGTGCCAGCGGGGAGGACAGGGGGCGGGGGGAGCAGTACTTC
TRBD2,TRBV20-1,TRBJ2-1,many,15,CSAGLAGASYNEQFF,TGCAGTGCTGGTCTAGCGGGGGCTTCCTACAATGAGCAGTTCTTC
NA,TRBV10-3,TRBJ2-7,NA,12,CAIRSSEHEQYF,TGTGCCATCAGGTCTAGCGAGCACGAGCAGTACTTC
NA,TRBV27,TRBJ2-3,NA,15,CASSFRRLSTDTQYF,TGTGCCAGCAGTTTTCGACGCTTGAGCACAGATACGCAGTATTTT
TRBD2,TRBV12-3/TRBV12-4,TRBJ2-3,NA,15,CASSPSSGGADTQYF,TGTGCCAGCAGCCCTTCTAGCGGGGGGGCAGATACGCAGTATTTT
NA,TRBV24-1,TRBJ2-1,few,15,CATSDPRWVTDEQFF,TGTGCCACCAGTGATCCGCGATGGGTCACGGATGAGCAGTTCTTC
NA,TRBV5-1,TRBJ1-1,NA,13,CASSLSGATEAFF,TGCGCCAGCAGCTTGTCCGGGGCCACTGAAGCTTTCTTT
NA,TRBV4-1,TRBJ2-3,many,11,CASSRGDTQYF,TGCGCCAGCAGCCGGGGAGATACGCAGTATTTT
NA,TRBV5-1,TRBJ1-2,many,14,CASKLLDGPYGYTF,TGCGCCAGCAAGCTACTGGACGGACCCTATGGCTACACCTTC
TRBD1,TRBV20-1,TRBJ2-2,few,12,CSASATGGELFF,TGCAGTGCTAGTGCGACAGGGGGGGAGCTGTTTTTT
NA,TRBV3-1,TRBJ1-3,few,16,CASSRDDLGFGNTIYF,TGTGCCAGCAGCCGAGATGATCTAGGTTTTGGAAACACCATATATTTT